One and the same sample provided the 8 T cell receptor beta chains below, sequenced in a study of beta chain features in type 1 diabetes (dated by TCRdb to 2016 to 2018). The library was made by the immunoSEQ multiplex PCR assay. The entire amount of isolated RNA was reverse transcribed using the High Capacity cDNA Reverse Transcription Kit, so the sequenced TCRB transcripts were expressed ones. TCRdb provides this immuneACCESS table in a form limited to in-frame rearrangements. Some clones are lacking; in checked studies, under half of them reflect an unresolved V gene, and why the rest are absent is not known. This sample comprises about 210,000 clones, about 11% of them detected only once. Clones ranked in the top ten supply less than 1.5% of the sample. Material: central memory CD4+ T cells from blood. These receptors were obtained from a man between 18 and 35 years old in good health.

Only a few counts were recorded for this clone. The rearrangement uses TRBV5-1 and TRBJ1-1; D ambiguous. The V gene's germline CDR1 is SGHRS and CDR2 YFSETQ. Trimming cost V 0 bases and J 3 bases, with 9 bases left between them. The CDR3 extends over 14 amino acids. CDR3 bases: TGCGCCAGCAGCTTGGTACAAGGGCACACTGAAGCTTTCTTT. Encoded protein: CASSLVQGHTEAFF. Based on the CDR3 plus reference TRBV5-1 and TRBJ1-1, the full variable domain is KAGVTQTPRYLIKTRGQQVTLSCSPISGHRSVSWYQQTPGQGLQFLFEYFSETQRNKGNFPGRFSGRQFSNSRSEMNVSTLELGDSALYLCASSLVQGHTEAFFGQGTRLTVV.

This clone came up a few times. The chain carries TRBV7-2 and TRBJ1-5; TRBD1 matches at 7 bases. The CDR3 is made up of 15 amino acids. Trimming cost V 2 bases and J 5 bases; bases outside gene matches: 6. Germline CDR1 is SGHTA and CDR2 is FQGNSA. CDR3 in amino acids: CASSLPTGLHQPQHF. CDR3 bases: TGTGCCAGCAGCTTACCGACAGGGCTTCATCAGCCCCAGCATTTT. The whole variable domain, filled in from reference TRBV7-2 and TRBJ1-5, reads GAGVSQSPSNKVTEKGKDVELRCDPISGHTALYWYRQSLGQGLEFLIYFQGNSAPDKSGLPSDRFSAERTGGSVSTLTIQRTQQEDSAVYLCASSLPTGLHQPQHFGDGTRLSIL.

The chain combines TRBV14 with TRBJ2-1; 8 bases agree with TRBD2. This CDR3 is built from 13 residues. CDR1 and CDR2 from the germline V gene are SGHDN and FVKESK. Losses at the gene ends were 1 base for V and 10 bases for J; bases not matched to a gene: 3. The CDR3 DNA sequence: TGTGCCAGCAGCCAAGGACTAGCGCAAGAGCAGTTCTTC. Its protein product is CASSQGLAQEQFF.

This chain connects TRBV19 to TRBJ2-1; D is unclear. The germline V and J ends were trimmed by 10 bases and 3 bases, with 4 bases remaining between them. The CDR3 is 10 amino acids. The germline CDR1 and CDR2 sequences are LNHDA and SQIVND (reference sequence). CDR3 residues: CAIGYNEQFF. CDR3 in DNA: TGTGCCATAGGCTACAATGAGCAGTTCTTC.

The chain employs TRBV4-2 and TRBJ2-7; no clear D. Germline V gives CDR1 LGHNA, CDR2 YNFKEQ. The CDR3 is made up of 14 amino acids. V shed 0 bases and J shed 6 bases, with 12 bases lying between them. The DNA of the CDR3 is TGTGCCAGCAGCCAAGAACCATCGTCGGCCGAGCAGTACTTC. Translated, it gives CASSQEPSSAEQYF.

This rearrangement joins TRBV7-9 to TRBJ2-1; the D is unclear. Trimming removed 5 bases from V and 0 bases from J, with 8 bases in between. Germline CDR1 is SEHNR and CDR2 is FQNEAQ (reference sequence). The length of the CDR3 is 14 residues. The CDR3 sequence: CASSKPSSYNEQFF. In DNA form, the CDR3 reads TGTGCCAGCAGCAAACCTAGCTCCTACAATGAGCAGTTCTTC.

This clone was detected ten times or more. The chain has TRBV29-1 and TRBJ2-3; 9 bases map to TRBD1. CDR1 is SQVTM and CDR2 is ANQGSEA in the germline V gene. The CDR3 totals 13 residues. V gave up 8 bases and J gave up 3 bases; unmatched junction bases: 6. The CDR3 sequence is CSHRQGGTDTQYF. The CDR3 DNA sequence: TGCAGCCACCGACAGGGGGGGACAGATACGCAGTATTTT.

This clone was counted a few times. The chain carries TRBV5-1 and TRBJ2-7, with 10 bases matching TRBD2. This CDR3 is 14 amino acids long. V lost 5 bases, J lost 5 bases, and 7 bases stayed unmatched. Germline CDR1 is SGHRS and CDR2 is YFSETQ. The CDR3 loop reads CASRPLAGRNEQYF. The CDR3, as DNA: TGCGCCAGCAGACCACTAGCGGGAAGGAACGAGCAGTACTTC.